What follows describes a single TCR beta chain. This sample was included in a study of CD8 T cells in Susac syndrome. Reverse transcription of about 0.5 to 1 ug RNA used random hexamers. It was immunoSEQ multiplex PCR that amplified TCR beta CDR3 across 54 Vbeta and 13 Jbeta. TCRdb analysed the immunoSEQ multiplex PCR reads with MiXCR anew, one entry per CDR3 protein. The sample contains over 100,000 distinct CDR3 sequences, approximately 96% of which appear only once. Sequencing of TCR beta was performed on blood CD8+ T cells and on blood CD4+ T cells. The control group consisted of healthy donors matched for age and sex. The CD8+ and CD4+ T cells were isolated magnetically using a negative isolation approach, whereas the TEMRA cells were enriched by FACS. The V gene lost 3 bases and the J gene lost 1 base, with 10 bases spanning the gap. The CDR3 runs to 15 residues. The V gene's germline CDR1 is SEHNR and CDR2 FQNEAQ (reference sequence).

The chain employs TRBV7-9 and TRBJ2-4; perhaps TRBD1 as D (6 bases). This receptor was taken from a human donor in good health. The specimen was CD4+ T cells from PBMCs. The CDR3 DNA sequence: TGTGCCAGCAGCTTGGGGGCGCAGGCCAAAAACATTCAGTACTTC. It encodes CASSLGAQAKNIQYF.